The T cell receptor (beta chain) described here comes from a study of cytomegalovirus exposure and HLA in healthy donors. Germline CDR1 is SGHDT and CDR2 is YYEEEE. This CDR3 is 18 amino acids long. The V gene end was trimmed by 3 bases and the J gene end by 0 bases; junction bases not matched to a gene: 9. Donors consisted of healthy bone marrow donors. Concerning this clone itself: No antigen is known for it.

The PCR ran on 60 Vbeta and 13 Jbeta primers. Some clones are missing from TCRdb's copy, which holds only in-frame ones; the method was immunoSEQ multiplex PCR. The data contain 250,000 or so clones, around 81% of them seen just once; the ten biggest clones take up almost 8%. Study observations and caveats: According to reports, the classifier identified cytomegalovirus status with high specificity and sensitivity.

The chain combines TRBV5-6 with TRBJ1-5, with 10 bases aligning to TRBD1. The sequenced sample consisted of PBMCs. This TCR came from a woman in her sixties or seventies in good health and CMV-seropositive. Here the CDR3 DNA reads TGTGCCAGCAGCTCCGGGACAGGGGCGGGCTATAGCAATCAGCCCCAGCATTTT. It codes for CASSSGTGAGYSNQPQHF.